The rows below give T cell receptor beta chains drawn from one sample of a study of blood T cell repertoires in COVID-19. Libraries were prepared by immunoSEQ multiplex PCR; TCRdb keeps only in-frame clonotypes and omits some of them. The sample has approximately 360,000 clones, around 87% seen once; the top ten hold more than 0.85%. Specimen: PBMCs or T cells enriched from blood (not recorded which). The receptors originated from a woman aged 30 to 39 with acute COVID-19. Both conserved end residues are part of each CDR3. Fields, in order: D gene, J gene, V gene, clone size, CDR3 protein, CDR3 DNA. D genes are given only for firm matches. Clone size is shown for a subset of rows, as once, few, many or a class of expanded clone.

>TRBD2|TRBJ2-3|TRBV10-3|-
CAISETSGGPGSPPDTQYF
TGTGCCATCAGTGAGACTAGCGGGGGCCCTGGGAGCCCACCAGATACGCAGTATTTT
>TRBD1|TRBJ2-7|TRBV30|-
CAWSAGTGLSSYEQYF
TGTGCCTGGAGTGCAGGGACAGGACTGAGCTCCTACGAGCAGTACTTC
>-|TRBJ2-3|TRBV7-2|-
CASSSRLVLSQADTQYF
TGTGCCAGCAGCTCCCGACTAGTTCTTTCGCAAGCGGATACGCAGTATTTT
>-|TRBJ2-7|TRBV12-2|-
CASRLPGTVRYEQYF
TGTGCAAGTCGCTTACCCGGGACAGTCCGCTACGAGCAGTACTTC
>TRBD1|TRBJ1-5|TRBV24-1|-
CATSSVEGADQPQHF
TGTGCCACCAGCTCCGTGGAGGGGGCGGATCAGCCCCAGCATTTT
>-|TRBJ1-6|TRBV7-9|-
CASSLSEIGSYNSPLHF
TGTGCCAGCAGCTTAAGCGAAATCGGATCCTATAATTCACCCCTCCACTTT
>TRBD1|TRBJ2-1|TRBV6-1|-
CASSEVRDRGRKGEQFF
TGTGCCAGCAGTGAAGTTCGGGACAGGGGGCGCAAGGGTGAGCAGTTCTTC
>-|TRBJ2-1|TRBV12-3/TRBV12-4|-
CASSPTGYNEQFF
TGTGCCAGCAGCCCTACAGGTTACAATGAGCAGTTCTTC
>-|TRBJ2-1|TRBV27|-
CASSLTRGLYEQFF
TGTGCCAGCAGTTTAACGCGGGGTCTGTATGAGCAGTTCTTC
>-|TRBJ2-1|TRBV27|-
CASSFSGGDSNEQFF
TGTGCCAGCAGTTTTTCGGGCGGGGACTCCAATGAGCAGTTCTTC
>-|TRBJ1-2|TRBV3-1/TRBV3-2|-
CASSLSSGRGSNYGYTF
TGTGCCAGCAGCCTAAGTTCAGGACGGGGATCTAACTATGGCTACACCTTC
>TRBD2|TRBJ2-2|TRBV7-3|few
CASSPSRLAGGPGELFF
TGTGCCAGCAGCCCATCGAGACTAGCGGGGGGACCCGGGGAGCTGTTTTTT
>-|TRBJ1-2|TRBV10-3|-
CAISGEAVNYGYTF
TGTGCCATCAGTGGGGAGGCGGTAAACTATGGCTACACCTTC
>-|TRBJ2-1|TRBV7-9|-
CASSYRDLVNNEQFF
TGTGCCAGCAGCTACCGGGATTTGGTAAACAATGAGCAGTTCTTC
>-|TRBJ2-4|TRBV6-5|-
CASSYGENLAKNIQYF
TGTGCCAGCAGTTATGGGGAGAACCTAGCCAAAAACATTCAGTACTTC
>-|TRBJ2-1|TRBV2|-
CASKGDSSTYNEQFF
TGTGCCAGCAAAGGGGACTCCTCCACCTACAATGAGCAGTTCTTC
>-|TRBJ1-1|TRBV6-5|-
CASRTDRRTEAFF
TGTGCCAGCAGAACCGACAGGCGGACTGAAGCTTTCTTT
>-|TRBJ2-2|TRBV5-1|-
CASSLEYRNTGELFF
TGCGCCAGCAGCTTGGAGTACAGGAACACCGGGGAGCTGTTTTTT
>TRBD2|TRBJ2-1|TRBV12-5|-
CASGLWRGAPSEQFF
TGTGCTAGTGGCCTGTGGCGGGGGGCCCCCAGCGAGCAGTTCTTC
>-|TRBJ1-2|TRBV29-1|-
CSVFTQGVGGYTF
TGCAGCGTCTTTACACAGGGCGTGGGGGGCTACACCTTC
>-|TRBJ1-2|TRBV19|-
CASRNTGTSSSNYGYTF
TGTGCCAGTAGGAACACCGGGACATCTAGCTCTAACTATGGCTACACCTTC
>TRBD1|TRBJ2-2|TRBV27|-
CASRPGQGDTGELFF
TGTGCCAGCAGACCGGGACAGGGGGACACCGGGGAGCTGTTTTTT
>-|TRBJ1-6|TRBV5-1|-
CASSLSSRGYSPLHF
TGCGCCAGCAGCTTGTCAAGCAGGGGATATTCACCCCTCCACTTT
>TRBD2|TRBJ2-3|TRBV4-1|-
CASSQTTAGGQDTQYF
TGCGCCAGCAGTCAAACGACAGCGGGGGGGCAAGATACGCAGTATTTT
>-|TRBJ2-7|TRBV7-9|-
CASSPSGPSYEQYF
TGTGCCAGCAGCCCGTCAGGGCCATCCTACGAGCAGTACTTC
>-|TRBJ2-1|TRBV5-4|once
CASRRQSSYNEQFF
TGTGCCAGCAGGAGGCAGAGCTCCTACAATGAGCAGTTCTTC
>-|TRBJ1-1|TRBV25-1|-
CASRHDLNTEAFF
TGTGCCAGCAGACACGACTTGAACACTGAAGCTTTCTTT
>-|TRBJ2-1|TRBV7-3|-
CASSLNWGDSYNEQFF
TGTGCCAGCAGCTTAAATTGGGGGGACTCCTACAATGAGCAGTTCTTC
>-|TRBJ1-3|TRBV9|-
CASSVEAGAGNTIYF
TGTGCCAGCAGCGTAGAAGCAGGGGCGGGAAACACCATATATTTT
>TRBD2|TRBJ2-3|TRBV18|-
CASSPQAGRTGDTDTQYF
TGTGCCAGCTCACCACAAGCGGGGAGAACCGGGGACACAGATACGCAGTATTTT
>-|TRBJ2-1|TRBV19|once
CASSIVGLGRNHNEQFF
TGTGCCAGTAGTATAGTGGGCCTAGGGAGGAACCACAATGAGCAGTTCTTC
>-|TRBJ1-4|TRBV7-9|once
CASSLALVSSGAEKLFF
TGTGCCAGCAGCTTAGCTCTAGTTTCGTCAGGGGCCGAAAAACTGTTTTTT
>-|TRBJ1-6|TRBV7-2|-
CASSTGQRISPLHF
TGTGCCAGCAGCACAGGACAGCGCATATCACCCCTCCACTTT
>TRBD1|TRBJ1-1|TRBV19|-
CASTKTGRTEAFF
TGTGCCAGTACCAAGACAGGGCGGACTGAAGCTTTCTTT
>TRBD2|TRBJ2-4|TRBV24-1|-
CATSDHSGGANKNIQYF
TGTGCCACCAGTGATCATAGCGGGGGGGCCAACAAAAACATTCAGTACTTC